This record looks at one T cell receptor beta chain sequence and its context. Its antigen remains undetermined. No base qualities exist here, and no much larger clone lies one base off it. The sample originates from a study of siplizumab effects on memory and regulatory T cells (dated by TCRdb to the late 2010s). Turning to the overall study: The effect of the anti-CD2 antibody siplizumab on alloreactive T-cell subsets was examined in allogeneic mixed lymphocyte reactions constructed from human PBMCs.

Library preparation employed the immunoSEQ multiplex PCR assay. Each sample had 85,000 to 100,000 TCR templates assayed by the deep sequencing platform. Genomic DNA extracted from sorted T cells was used for TCRbeta CDR3 sequencing. As for how the authors treated the data: The R programming language was used for the clonal analysis of the TCRbeta CDR3 data. Alloreactive CD4+ and CD8+ clones were defined by comparing unstimulated samples with post-reaction CFSE-low samples. Alloreactive CD4+ clones were assigned to regulatory or non-regulatory origin by matching sequences to sorted unstimulated Treg and non-Treg repertoires. TCRdb provides this immuneACCESS table in a form limited to in-frame rearrangements. Some clones are lacking; in checked studies, under half of them reflect an unresolved V gene, and why the rest are absent is not known. D and trimming come from the DNA, and the V and J calls and clone size come from that table. The sample table records about 94,000 clones; roughly 94% of these occur just once. Roughly 0.3% of the sample is held by the ten biggest clonotypes.

The full study reports these points: A naive or memory phenotype could not be assigned to roughly 80-97% of proliferating CD4+ or CD8+ clones. Siplizumab significantly lowered the cumulative frequency of alloreactive sequences that could be traced to unstimulated CD4+ memory T cells. Among mappable alloreactive CD4+ clones, the Treg-derived fraction averaged approximately 69% with siplizumab versus 26.9% in control reactions. The suppressive function of proliferating Tregs from siplizumab cultures was not functionally confirmed. Greater diversity appeared to be present in unstimulated naive T cells than in memory T cells, and a substantial contribution to the alloresponse seemed to be made by naive cells. Because sequences at frequencies below about 10^-5 were poorly captured, only a minor fraction of alloreactive clones could be mapped back to unstimulated subsets.

Sorted unstimulated T cells and proliferating T cells recovered from mixed lymphocyte reactions were subjected to TCRbeta CDR3 sequencing. Fresh whole blood from ten HLA-typed healthy donors was used as the source from which PBMCs were isolated. To map where alloreactive clones came from, CD4+ non-regulatory T cells in the unstimulated state were FACS-sorted. The CDR3 goes from the cysteine to the phenylalanine over 15 residues. The only DNA kept is the CDR3, 45 bases in frame from the first base. From a lookup of the germline V gene, CDR1 and CDR2 are SGHAT and FQNNGV. Trimming removed 4 bases from V and 5 bases from J, leaving 16 bases between the germline ends.

The chain joins TRBV11-2 to TRBJ2-3; the D gene cannot be resolved beyond TRBD1 or TRBD2, each matching 6 bases. Sample: non-Treg CD4+ T cells sorted from blood. The cell subset or site label, read with the paper, signifies: FACS-sorted unstimulated CD4+ non-regulatory T cells. The origin of this receptor is a human donor in good health. DNA sequence: TGTGCCAGCAGCTCCACGAGGGGGGCGAGAGATACGCAGTATTTT. Its translation reads: CASSSTRGARDTQYF.